This TCR beta chain was profiled in a study of early stage breast cancer tumors. TCRdb's table, derived via immunoSEQ multiplex PCR, lists solely in-frame clones and lacks some. The sample contains some 70,000 clones, roughly three quarters of which appear only once. Germline lookup yields CDR1 SGHNT and CDR2 YENEEA. The CDR3 is made up of 15 amino acids. Trimming removed 1 base from V and 5 bases from J; junction bases left unmatched: 3. The sequenced sample was blood. V gene TRBV11-3 combines with J gene TRBJ2-1; 9 bases map to TRBD1. This clonotype originated in a person between 60 and 70 years old with breast cancer. CDR3 amino acids: CASSLGQGEDNEQFF. Written as DNA, the CDR3 is TGTGCCAGCAGCTTAGGACAGGGGGAAGACAATGAGCAGTTCTTC.